The sequence of this T cell receptor beta chain was determined in a study of OX40 agonist ivuxolimab in advanced cancers. About the study: Dose-escalation cases comprised hepatocellular carcinoma, melanoma, renal cell or head and neck cancer. Approximately 40% of patients had received prior checkpoint inhibitor therapy.

With 4 bases removed from V and 6 bases from J, the gap between germline ends came to 21 bases. Germline V CDR1 and CDR2: SGHAT, FQDESV (reference sequence). This CDR3 comprises 16 residues. The data were produced by immunoSEQ multiplex PCR, yet TCRdb's version contains in-frame clones alone and is incomplete. The sample holds 25,000 to 40,000 clones, about 83% seen once. The sequence came from an adult with an advanced solid tumor such as melanoma, head and neck, liver or kidney cancer. The chain recombines TRBV11-1 with TRBJ1-1, with D unresolved. This material consisted of CD4+ or CD8+ T cells sorted from blood, taken in a trial of the OX40 agonist ivuxolimab. CDR3 loop: CASSSIPRRNPSEAFF. The CDR3 DNA reads TGTGCCAGCAGCTCCATCCCGAGGAGGAACCCTTCTGAAGCTTTCTTT.